This TCR beta chain was obtained from a study of blood T cells in healthy people across ages. Regarding the study as a whole: Per million T cells, the diversity of TCR beta decreased roughly linearly as age advanced.

Primers used in a second PCR of about 7 to 12 cycles were a sample-barcoded 5' primer and a J-beta primer mix. Each cDNA molecule was tagged by a template-switch adaptor with 12 random nucleotides. A single record per CDR3 protein comes from TCRdb applying MiXCR to the 5' RACE reads. The sample records 1.5 million to 1.9 million distinct CDR3 sequences, roughly 43% being singletons. PBMCs, at least 7 million per sample, were isolated. In regard to this clonotype: Its antigen is currently unknown.

This receptor was taken from a woman between 18 and 29 years old in good health. Sequencing input: blood.

This CDR3 is CASSFQGLPFF. The DNA of the CDR3 is TGTGCCAGCAGCTTCCAGGGTTTGCCTTTCTTT. The genes are TRBV7-9 and TRBJ1-1; D may be TRBD1 (5 bases). Germline CDR1 reads SEHNR; CDR2 reads FQNEAQ (reference sequence). Trimming left V 3 bases short and J 12 bases short, with 11 bases between. CDR3 length: 11 residues. Using reference TRBV7-9 and TRBJ1-1 for the parts outside the CDR3, the full variable domain is DTGVSQNPRHKITKRGQNVTFRCDPISEHNRLYWYRQTLGQGPEFLTYFQNEAQLEKSRLLSDRFSAERPKGSFSTLEIQRTEQGDSAMYLCASSFQGLPFFGQGTRLTVV.